This TCR beta chain comes out of a study of blood T cell repertoires in COVID-19. The wider study: The United States, Italy and Spain were the sources of the acute and convalescent COVID-19 samples. Nucleic acid was either cDNA or gDNA, and it came from T cells, B-cell-depleted T cells, or PBMCs.

V lost 7 bases and J lost 9, with 16 bases in between. This CDR3 spans 13 amino acids. Per the study methods: How many nucleated cells were present was estimated from reference gene primer amplification. Data came from immunoSEQ multiplex PCR; TCRdb stores just in-frame clones and leaves some out. That table supplies the V and J calls and clone size; D and trimming were determined from the DNA. The sample yields approximately 220,000 clones, approximately 85% seen once. The sequence was obtained from a woman in her 70s with acute or convalescent COVID-19. V is TRBV12-3 or TRBV12-4 and J is TRBJ1-3; D call uncertain. The sample comprised peripheral blood. This CDR3 reads CASTRTDGSTIYF. For the CDR3, the DNA is TGTGCCAGCACCCGGACGGATGGGAGCACCATATATTTT.